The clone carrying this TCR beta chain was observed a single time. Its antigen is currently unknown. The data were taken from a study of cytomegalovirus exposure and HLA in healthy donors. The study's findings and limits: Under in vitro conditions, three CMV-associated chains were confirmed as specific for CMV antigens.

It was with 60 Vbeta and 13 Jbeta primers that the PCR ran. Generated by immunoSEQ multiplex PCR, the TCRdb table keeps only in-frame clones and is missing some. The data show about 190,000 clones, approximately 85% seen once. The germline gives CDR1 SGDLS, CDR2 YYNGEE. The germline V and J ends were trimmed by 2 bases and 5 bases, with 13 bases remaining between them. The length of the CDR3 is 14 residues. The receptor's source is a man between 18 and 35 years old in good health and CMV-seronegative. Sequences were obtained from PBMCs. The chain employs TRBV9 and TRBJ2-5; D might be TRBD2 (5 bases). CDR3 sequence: CASSVGSLRETQYF. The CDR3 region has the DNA TGTGCCAGCAGCGTGGGGAGTTTGCGGGAGACCCAGTACTTC.